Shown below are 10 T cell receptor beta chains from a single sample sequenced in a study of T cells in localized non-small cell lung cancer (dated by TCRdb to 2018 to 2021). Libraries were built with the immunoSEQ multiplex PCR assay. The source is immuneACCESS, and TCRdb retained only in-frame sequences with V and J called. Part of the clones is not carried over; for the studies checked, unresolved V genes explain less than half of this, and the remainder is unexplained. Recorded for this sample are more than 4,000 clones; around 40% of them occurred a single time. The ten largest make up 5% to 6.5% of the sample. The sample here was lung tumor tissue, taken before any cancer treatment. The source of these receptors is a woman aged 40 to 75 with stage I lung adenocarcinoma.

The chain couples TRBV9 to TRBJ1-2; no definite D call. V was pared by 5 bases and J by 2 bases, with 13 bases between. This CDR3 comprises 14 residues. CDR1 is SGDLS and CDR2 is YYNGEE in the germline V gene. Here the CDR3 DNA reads TGTGCCAGCAGGGTGGACGGTGAAAACTATGGCTACACCTTC. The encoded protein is CASRVDGENYGYTF.

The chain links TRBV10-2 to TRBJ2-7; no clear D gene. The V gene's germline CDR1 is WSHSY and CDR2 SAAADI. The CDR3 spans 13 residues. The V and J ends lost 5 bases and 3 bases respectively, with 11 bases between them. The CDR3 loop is CASSPGLSYEQYF. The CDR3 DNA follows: TGCGCCAGCAGTCCCGGTCTGAGCTACGAGCAGTACTTC.

In nucleotides, the CDR3 is TGTGCCAGCTCACTAGCCACAGGGGGCGAGGGCATTCAGTACTTC. It yields the protein CASSLATGGEGIQYF. The rearrangement joins TRBV18 to TRBJ2-4; 9 nucleotides agree with TRBD1. The V gene end was trimmed by 4 bases and the J gene end by 9 bases; junction bases not matched to a gene: 10. This CDR3 is 15 amino acids long. Germline lookup yields CDR1 KGHSH and CDR2 LQKENI.

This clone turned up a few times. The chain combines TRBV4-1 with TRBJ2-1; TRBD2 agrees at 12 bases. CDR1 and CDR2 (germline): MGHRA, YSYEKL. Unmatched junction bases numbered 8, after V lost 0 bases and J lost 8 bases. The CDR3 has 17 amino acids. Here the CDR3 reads CASSQEYGLAGFDEQFF. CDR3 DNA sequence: TGCGCCAGCAGCCAAGAATACGGACTAGCGGGATTCGATGAGCAGTTCTTC.

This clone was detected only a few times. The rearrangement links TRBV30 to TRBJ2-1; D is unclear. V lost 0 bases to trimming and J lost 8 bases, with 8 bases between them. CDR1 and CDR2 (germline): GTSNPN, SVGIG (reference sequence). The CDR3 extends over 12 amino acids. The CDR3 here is CAWSVPGDEQFF. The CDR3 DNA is TGTGCCTGGAGTGTACCAGGCGATGAGCAGTTCTTC.

The CDR3, as DNA: TGTGCCAGCAGCCCTAGCGGCGGGCTAGCGGGAGGGCCCTCCTACGAGCAGTACTTC. Translated: CASSPSGGLAGGPSYEQYF. The chain is built from TRBV9 and TRBJ2-7; 12 bases line up with TRBD2. Germline assignment: CDR1 SGDLS and CDR2 YYNGEE. CDR3 length equals 19 residues. Trimming cost V 4 bases and J 0 bases; bases outside gene matches: 14. The full variable domain, in which reference TRBV9 and TRBJ2-7 provide the parts outside the CDR3, is DSGVTQTPKHLITATGQRVTLRCSPRSGDLSVYWYQQSLDQGLQFLIQYYNGEERAKGNILERFSAQQFPDLHSELNLSSLELGDSALYFCASSPSGGLAGGPSYEQYFGPGTRLTVT.

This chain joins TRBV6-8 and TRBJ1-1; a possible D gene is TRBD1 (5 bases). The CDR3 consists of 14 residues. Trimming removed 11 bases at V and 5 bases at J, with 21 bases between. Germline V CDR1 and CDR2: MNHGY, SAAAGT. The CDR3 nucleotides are TGTGCCGGCGCATCCCACGGGGGTAGTACTGAAGCTTTCTTT. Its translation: CAGASHGGSTEAFF.

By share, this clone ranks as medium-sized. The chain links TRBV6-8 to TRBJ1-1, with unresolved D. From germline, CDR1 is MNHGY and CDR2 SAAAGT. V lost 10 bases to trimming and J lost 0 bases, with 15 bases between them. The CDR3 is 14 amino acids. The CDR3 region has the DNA TGTGCCACCTCGCTATCGGGCATGAACACTGAAGCTTTCTTT. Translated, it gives CATSLSGMNTEAFF.

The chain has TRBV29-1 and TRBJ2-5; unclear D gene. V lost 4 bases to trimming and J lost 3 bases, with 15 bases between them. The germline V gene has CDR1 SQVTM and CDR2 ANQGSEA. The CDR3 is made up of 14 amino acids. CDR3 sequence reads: CSVVVSLTEETQYF. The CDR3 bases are TGCAGCGTTGTCGTTTCACTTACAGAAGAGACCCAGTACTTC.

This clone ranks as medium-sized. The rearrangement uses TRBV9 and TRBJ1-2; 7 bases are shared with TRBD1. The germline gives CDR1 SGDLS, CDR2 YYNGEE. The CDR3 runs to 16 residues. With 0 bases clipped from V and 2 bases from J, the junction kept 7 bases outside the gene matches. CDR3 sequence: CASSVALRDSNYGYTF. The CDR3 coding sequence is TGTGCCAGCAGCGTAGCCCTTCGGGACAGCAACTATGGCTACACCTTC. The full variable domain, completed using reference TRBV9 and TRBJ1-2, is DSGVTQTPKHLITATGQRVTLRCSPRSGDLSVYWYQQSLDQGLQFLIQYYNGEERAKGNILERFSAQQFPDLHSELNLSSLELGDSALYFCASSVALRDSNYGYTFGSGTRLTVV.